This TCR beta chain was retrieved from a study of blood T cell repertoires in COVID-19. As for the study in general: Sample material is recorded as cDNA or gDNA derived from T cells, B-cell-depleted T cells, or PBMCs.

This clone was counted once. TCRdb's copy holds only in-frame clones and misses some; the assay was immunoSEQ multiplex PCR. The sample has about 180,000 clones; roughly 83% are singletons. The CDR3 covers 16 residues. Trimming removed 3 bases from V and 5 bases from J; junction bases left unmatched: 10. Looked up from germline, CDR1 is SGHRS and CDR2 is YFSETQ. The participants were between about 18 and 100 years old and came from roughly 24 US areas. Sequenced sample: PBMCs or T cells enriched from blood (not recorded which). The rearrangement uses TRBV5-1 and TRBJ2-7; 11 bases are shared with TRBD1. The TCR originated in a woman aged 25 to 39 who had recovered from COVID-19. The CDR3: CASSYGQGALGNEQYF. The CDR3 nucleotides read TGCGCCAGCAGCTATGGACAGGGGGCTCTGGGCAACGAGCAGTACTTC. The complete variable domain, with remaining parts taken from reference TRBV5-1 and TRBJ2-7, reads KAGVTQTPRYLIKTRGQQVTLSCSPISGHRSVSWYQQTPGQGLQFLFEYFSETQRNKGNFPGRFSGRQFSNSRSEMNVSTLELGDSALYLCASSYGQGALGNEQYFGPGTRLTVT.